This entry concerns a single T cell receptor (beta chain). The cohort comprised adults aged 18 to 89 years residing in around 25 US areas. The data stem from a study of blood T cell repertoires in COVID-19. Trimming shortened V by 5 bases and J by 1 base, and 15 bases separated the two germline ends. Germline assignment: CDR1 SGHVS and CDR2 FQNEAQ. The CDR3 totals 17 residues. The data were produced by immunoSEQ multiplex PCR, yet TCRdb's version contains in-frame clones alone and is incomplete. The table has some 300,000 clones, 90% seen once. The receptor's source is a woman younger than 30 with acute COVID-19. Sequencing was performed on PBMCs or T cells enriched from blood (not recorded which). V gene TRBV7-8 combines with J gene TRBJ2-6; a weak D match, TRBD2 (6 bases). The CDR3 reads CASSGRDGGSGANVLTF. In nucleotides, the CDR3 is TGTGCCAGCAGCGGAAGGGACGGGGGATCTGGGGCCAACGTCCTGACTTTC.